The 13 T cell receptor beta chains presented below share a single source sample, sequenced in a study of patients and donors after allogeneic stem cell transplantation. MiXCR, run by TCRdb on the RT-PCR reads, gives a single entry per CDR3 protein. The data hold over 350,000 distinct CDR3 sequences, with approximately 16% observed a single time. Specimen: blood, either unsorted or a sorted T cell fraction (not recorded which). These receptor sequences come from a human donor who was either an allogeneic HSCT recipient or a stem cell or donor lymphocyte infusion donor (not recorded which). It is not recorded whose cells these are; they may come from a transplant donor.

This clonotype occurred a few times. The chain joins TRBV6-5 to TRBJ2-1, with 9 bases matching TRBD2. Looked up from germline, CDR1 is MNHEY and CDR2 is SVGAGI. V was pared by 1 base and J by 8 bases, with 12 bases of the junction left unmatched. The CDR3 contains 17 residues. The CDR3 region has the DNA TGTGCCAGCAGTTACTTGCCTCTAGCGGGATCTCTCGATGAGCAGTTCTTC. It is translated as CASSYLPLAGSLDEQFF.

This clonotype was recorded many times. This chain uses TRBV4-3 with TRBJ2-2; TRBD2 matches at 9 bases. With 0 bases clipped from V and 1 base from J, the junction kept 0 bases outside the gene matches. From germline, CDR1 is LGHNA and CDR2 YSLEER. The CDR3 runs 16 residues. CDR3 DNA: TGCGCCAGCAGCCAAGAACTAGCGGGGAACACCGGGGAGCTGTTTTTT. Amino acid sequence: CASSQELAGNTGELFF.

CDR3 sequence: CASSDGIDLYNEQFF. The CDR3 bases are TGTGCCAGCAGCGACGGGATTGACTTGTACAATGAGCAGTTCTTC. The gene calls are TRBV9 and TRBJ2-1; maybe TRBD2 (5 bases). The CDR3 totals 15 residues. V lost 3 bases and J lost 4, with 14 bases in between. Looked up from germline, CDR1 is SGDLS and CDR2 is YYNGEE.

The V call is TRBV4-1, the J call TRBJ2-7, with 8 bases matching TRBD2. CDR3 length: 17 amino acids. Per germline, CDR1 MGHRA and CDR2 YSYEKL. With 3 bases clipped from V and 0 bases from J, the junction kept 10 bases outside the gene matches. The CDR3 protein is CASSHPPWRGASYEQYF. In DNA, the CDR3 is TGCGCCAGCAGCCATCCCCCTTGGCGGGGGGCCTCCTACGAGCAGTACTTC.

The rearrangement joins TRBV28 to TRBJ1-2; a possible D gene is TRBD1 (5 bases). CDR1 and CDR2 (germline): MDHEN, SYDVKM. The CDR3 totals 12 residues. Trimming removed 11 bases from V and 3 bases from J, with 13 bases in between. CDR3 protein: CAARVPYYGYTF. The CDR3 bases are TGTGCCGCCAGGGTTCCCTACTATGGCTACACCTTC.

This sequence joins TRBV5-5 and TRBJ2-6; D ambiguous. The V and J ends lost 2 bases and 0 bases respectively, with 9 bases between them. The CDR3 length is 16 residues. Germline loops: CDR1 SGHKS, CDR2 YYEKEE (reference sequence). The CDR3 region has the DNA TGTGCCAGCAGCTTAAGCTGGCTCTCTGGGGCCAACGTCCTGACTTTC. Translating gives CASSLSWLSGANVLTF.

The CDR3 nucleotides are TGTGCCTGGAGAGGAAATGCGCAGTATTTT. Its protein product is CAWRGNAQYF. The chain links TRBV30 to TRBJ2-3; D is unresolved. Deletions cut 3 bases from V and 10 bases from J, with 8 bases between. Germline CDR1 is GTSNPN and CDR2 is SVGIG (reference sequence). CDR3 length: 10 residues.

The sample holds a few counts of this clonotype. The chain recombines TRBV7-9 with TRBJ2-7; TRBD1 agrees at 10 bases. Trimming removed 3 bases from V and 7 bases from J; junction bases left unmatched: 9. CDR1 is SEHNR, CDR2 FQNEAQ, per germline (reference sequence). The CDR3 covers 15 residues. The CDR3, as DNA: TGTGCCAGCAGCTTGGACGGGACAGGGGACGAAGAGCAGTACTTC. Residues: CASSLDGTGDEEQYF.

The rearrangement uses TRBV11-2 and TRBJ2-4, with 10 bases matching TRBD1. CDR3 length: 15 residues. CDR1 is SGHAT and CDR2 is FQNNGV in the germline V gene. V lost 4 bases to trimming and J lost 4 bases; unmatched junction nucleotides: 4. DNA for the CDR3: TGTGCCAGCAGCTCTTGGACAGGGGGGAAAAACATTCAGTACTTC. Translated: CASSSWTGGKNIQYF.

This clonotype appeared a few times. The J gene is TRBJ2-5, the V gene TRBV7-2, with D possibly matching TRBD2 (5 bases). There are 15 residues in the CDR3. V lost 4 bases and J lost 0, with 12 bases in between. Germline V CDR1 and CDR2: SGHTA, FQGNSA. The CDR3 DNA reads TGTGCCAGCAGCTCTCGGACGGGGTACCAAGAGACCCAGTACTTC. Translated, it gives CASSSRTGYQETQYF.

CDR3 in amino acids: CSAGSGRNPKNEQFF. CDR3 nucleotides: TGCAGTGCTGGTAGCGGGAGGAACCCTAAGAATGAGCAGTTCTTC. V usage is TRBV20-1 and J usage is TRBJ2-1, with TRBD2 matching 10 bases. The V and J ends lost 5 bases and 7 bases, in that order; junction bases with no gene match: 11. Germline V gene data show CDR1 as DFQATT and CDR2 as SNEGSKA (reference sequence). The CDR3 has 15 residues.

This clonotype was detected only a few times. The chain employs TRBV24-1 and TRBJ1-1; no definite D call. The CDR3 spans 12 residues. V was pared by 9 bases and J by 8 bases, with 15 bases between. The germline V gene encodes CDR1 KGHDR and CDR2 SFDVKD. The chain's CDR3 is CATFVLRKEAFF. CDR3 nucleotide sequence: TGTGCCACCTTTGTTTTGCGGAAAGAAGCTTTCTTT.

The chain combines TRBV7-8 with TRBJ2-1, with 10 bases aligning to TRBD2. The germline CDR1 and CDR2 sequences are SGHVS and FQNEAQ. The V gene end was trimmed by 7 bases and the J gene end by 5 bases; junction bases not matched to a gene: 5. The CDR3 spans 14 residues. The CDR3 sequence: CASTGTSVHNEQFF. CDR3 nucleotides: TGTGCCAGCACCGGGACTAGCGTCCACAATGAGCAGTTCTTC.